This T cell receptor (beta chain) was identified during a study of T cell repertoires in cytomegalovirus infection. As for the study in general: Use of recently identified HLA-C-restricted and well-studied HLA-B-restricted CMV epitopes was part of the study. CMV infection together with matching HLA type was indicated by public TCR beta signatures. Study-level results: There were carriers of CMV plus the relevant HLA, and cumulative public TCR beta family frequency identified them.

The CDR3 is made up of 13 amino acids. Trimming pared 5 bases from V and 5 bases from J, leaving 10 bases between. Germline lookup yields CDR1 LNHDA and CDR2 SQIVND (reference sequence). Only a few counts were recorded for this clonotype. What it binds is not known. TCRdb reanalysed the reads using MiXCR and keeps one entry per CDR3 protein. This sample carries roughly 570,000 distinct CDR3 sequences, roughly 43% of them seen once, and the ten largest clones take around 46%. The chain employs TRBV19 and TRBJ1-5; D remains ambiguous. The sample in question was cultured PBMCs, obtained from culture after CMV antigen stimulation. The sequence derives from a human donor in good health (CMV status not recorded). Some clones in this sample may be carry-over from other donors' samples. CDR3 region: CASSSGRHQPQHF. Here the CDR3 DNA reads TGTGCCAGTAGTTCCGGCAGACATCAGCCCCAGCATTTT. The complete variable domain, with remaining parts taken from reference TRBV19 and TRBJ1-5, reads DGGITQSPKYLFRKEGQNVTLSCEQNLNHDAMYWYRQDPGQGLRLIYYSQIVNDFQKGDIAEGYSVSREKKESFPLTVTSAQKNPTAFYLCASSSGRHQPQHFGDGTRLSIL.